This passage covers 2 T cell receptor beta chains from one sample sequenced in a study of T cells in lung cancer brain metastases. TCRdb's table, derived via immunoSEQ multiplex PCR, lists solely in-frame clones and lacks some. The sample contains about 4,800 clones, around 90% of which appear only once. Sequencing was performed on tumor tissue from the primary lung tumor. These receptors all come from a woman between 50 and 59 years old with non-small cell lung cancer.

This sequence joins TRBV7-9 and TRBJ1-2; possible D gene TRBD1, 5 bases. CDR1 and CDR2 (germline): SEHNR, FQNEAQ (reference sequence). Trimming shortened V by 5 bases and J by 3 bases, and 16 bases separated the two germline ends. This CDR3 is 15 amino acids long. This CDR3 reads CASSLTGRRDYGYTF. The CDR3 DNA follows: TGTGCCAGCAGCCTAACGGGGCGCCGGGACTATGGCTACACCTTC.

The chain links TRBV15 to TRBJ1-2; D perhaps matches TRBD1 (6 bases). Trimming took off 1 base at V and 8 bases at J, with 17 bases between the two ends. This CDR3 has 15 amino acids. The V gene's germline CDR1 is LNHNV and CDR2 YYDKDF (reference sequence). The CDR3 coding sequence is TGTGCCACCAGCAGAGTTCAGGGCCCACAGGGAGGCTACACCTTC. This translates into CATSRVQGPQGGYTF.